This T cell receptor (beta chain) came from a study of T cells after posttransplantation cyclophosphamide. V was trimmed by 7 bases and J by 1 base, leaving 11 bases between them. This CDR3 contains 14 residues. Germline loops: CDR1 ENHRY, CDR2 SYGVKD. In regard to this clone: Its antigen is not identified.

Study results and caveats: Later post-transplant blood repertoires were often dominated by donor CD8+ memory clones. After PTCy, TRB diversity resembled that of CNI/methotrexate controls. Skin or GI-infiltrating T cells shared few TRB sequences with blood.

This related bone marrow graft donor gave peripheral blood on the day of marrow donation. Here immunoSEQ multiplex PCR was the method, and the copy in TCRdb shows in-frame clones only, minus some. The sample has 5,500 to 7,500 clones, nearly 98% seen once. Sequenced: memory CD4+ T cells sorted from PBMCs. The sequence came from a man aged 35 to 55 in good health, CMV-negative, and a related stem cell transplant donor. The chain recombines TRBV10-3 with TRBJ2-1, with D perhaps matching TRBD2 (6 bases). The CDR3 spells CAIIRDSSYNEQFF. The CDR3 DNA reads TGTGCCATCATCCGGGACTCTTCCTACAATGAGCAGTTCTTC.